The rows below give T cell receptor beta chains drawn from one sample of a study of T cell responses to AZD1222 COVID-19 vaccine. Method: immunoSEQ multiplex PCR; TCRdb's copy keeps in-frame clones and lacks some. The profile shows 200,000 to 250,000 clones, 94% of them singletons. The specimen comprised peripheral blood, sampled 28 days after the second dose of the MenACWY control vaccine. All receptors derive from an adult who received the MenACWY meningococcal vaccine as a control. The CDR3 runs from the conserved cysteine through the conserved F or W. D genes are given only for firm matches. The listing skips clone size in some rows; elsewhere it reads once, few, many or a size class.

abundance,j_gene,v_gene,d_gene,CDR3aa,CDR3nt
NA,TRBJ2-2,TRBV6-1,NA,CASSEPQGSVDTGELFF,TGTGCCAGCAGTGAACCCCAGGGGAGCGTAGACACCGGGGAGCTGTTTTTT
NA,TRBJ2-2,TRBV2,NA,CASSVDTPPGELFF,TGTGCCAGCAGTGTGGACACCCCACCCGGGGAGCTGTTTTTT
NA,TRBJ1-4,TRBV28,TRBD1,CASSPGQVRGKLFF,TGTGCCAGCAGTCCGGGACAGGTTAGGGGAAAACTGTTTTTT
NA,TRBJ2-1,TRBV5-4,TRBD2,CASRHGRLSGEPYNEQFF,TGTGCCAGCAGACATGGACGCCTTAGCGGGGAGCCCTACAATGAGCAGTTCTTC
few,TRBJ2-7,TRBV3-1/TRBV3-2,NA,CASSQTDYEQYF,TGTGCCAGCAGCCAGACCGACTACGAGCAGTACTTC
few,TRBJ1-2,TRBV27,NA,CASSLRAANYGYTF,TGTGCCAGCAGTTTAAGGGCCGCTAACTATGGCTACACCTTC
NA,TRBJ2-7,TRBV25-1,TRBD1,CASESGQGPYEQYF,TGTGCCAGCGAATCGGGACAGGGTCCTTACGAGCAGTACTTC
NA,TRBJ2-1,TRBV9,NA,CASSVGVAGLPYNEQFF,TGTGCCAGCAGCGTAGGGGTGGCGGGACTTCCCTACAATGAGCAGTTCTTC
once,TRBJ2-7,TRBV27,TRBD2,CASGRAGSYEQYF,TGTGCCAGCGGTAGAGCGGGGTCCTACGAGCAGTACTTC
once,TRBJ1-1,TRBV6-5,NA,CASSYYTENTEAFF,TGTGCCAGCAGTTACTACACTGAGAACACTGAAGCTTTCTTT
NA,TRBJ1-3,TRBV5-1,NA,CASSMEAAVGNTIYF,TGCGCCAGCAGCATGGAAGCAGCGGTGGGAAACACCATATATTTT
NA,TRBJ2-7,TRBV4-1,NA,CASSQVPGRSPYEQYF,TGCGCCAGCAGCCAAGTACCCGGGCGGTCCCCCTACGAGCAGTACTTC
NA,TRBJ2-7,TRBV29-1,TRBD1,CSVAGGGFDEQYF,TGCAGCGTTGCAGGGGGCGGCTTCGACGAGCAGTACTTC
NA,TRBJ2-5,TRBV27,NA,CASSDTRTSSQYF,TGTGCCAGCAGTGACACTAGAACGTCGTCCCAGTACTTC
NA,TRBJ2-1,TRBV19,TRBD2,CATSARSGGANEQFF,TGTGCCACCTCAGCGCGTAGCGGGGGGGCCAATGAGCAGTTCTTC
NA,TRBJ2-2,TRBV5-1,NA,CASSTGQFSGELFF,TGCGCCAGCAGCACAGGACAGTTTTCCGGGGAGCTGTTTTTT
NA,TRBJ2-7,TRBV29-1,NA,CSGLGHNSYEQYF,TGCAGCGGCCTCGGACACAACTCCTACGAGCAGTACTTC
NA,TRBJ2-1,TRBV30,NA,CAWRAGGGNEQFF,TGTGCCTGGAGGGCAGGTGGAGGCAATGAGCAGTTCTTC
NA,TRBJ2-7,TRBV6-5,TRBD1,CASSYSTGQGTYEQYF,TGTGCCAGCAGTTACTCGACAGGACAGGGTACCTACGAGCAGTACTTC
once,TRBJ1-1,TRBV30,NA,CAWSERGYEAFF,TGTGCCTGGAGCGAGAGGGGTTATGAAGCTTTCTTT
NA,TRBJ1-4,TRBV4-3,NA,CASSQDSGRGEKLFF,TGCGCCAGCAGCCAAGATTCCGGGCGCGGCGAAAAACTGTTTTTT
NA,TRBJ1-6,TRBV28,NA,CASSQRTVYNSPLHF,TGTGCCAGCAGTCAAAGGACAGTATATAATTCACCCCTCCACTTT
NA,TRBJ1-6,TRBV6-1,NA,CASSEALRAGDSPLHF,TGTGCCAGCAGTGAAGCGCTTCGGGCAGGAGATTCACCCCTCCACTTT
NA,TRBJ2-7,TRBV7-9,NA,CASSSQGFDAYEQYF,TGTGCCAGCAGCTCCCAGGGGTTTGATGCCTACGAGCAGTACTTC
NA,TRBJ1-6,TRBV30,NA,CAWSIGVISPLHF,TGTGCCTGGAGTATAGGAGTGATATCACCCCTCCACTTT
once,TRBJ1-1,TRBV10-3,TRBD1,CAITPGGDEAFF,TGTGCCATCACCCCAGGGGGGGATGAAGCTTTCTTT
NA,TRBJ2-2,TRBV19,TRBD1,CASIPPPGTGETNTGELFF,TGTGCCAGTATCCCTCCGCCCGGGACAGGAGAAACGAACACCGGGGAGCTGTTTTTT
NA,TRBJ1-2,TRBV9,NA,CASSVEPQGGYTF,TGTGCCAGCAGCGTAGAACCCCAGGGAGGCTACACCTTC
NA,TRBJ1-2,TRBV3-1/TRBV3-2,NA,CASSQDEVQGYGYTF,TGTGCCAGCAGCCAAGATGAAGTGCAAGGCTATGGCTACACCTTC
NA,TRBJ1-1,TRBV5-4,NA,CASSLQGNTEAFF,TGTGCCAGCAGCTTGCAGGGGAACACTGAAGCTTTCTTT
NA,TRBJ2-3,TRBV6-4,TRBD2,CASSGTSGGNTQYF,TGTGCCAGCAGTGGAACTAGCGGGGGAAATACGCAGTATTTT
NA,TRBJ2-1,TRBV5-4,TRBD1,CASSTDRGAYNEQFF,TGTGCCAGCAGCACCGACAGGGGGGCCTACAATGAGCAGTTCTTC
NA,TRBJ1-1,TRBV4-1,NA,CASSQDRVKAFF,TGCGCCAGCAGCCAGGACAGAGTAAAAGCTTTCTTT
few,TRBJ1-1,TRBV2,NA,CASSGGVGMNTEAFF,TGTGCCAGCAGTGGGGGGGTTGGGATGAACACTGAAGCTTTCTTT
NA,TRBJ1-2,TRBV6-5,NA,CASGGDRYGYTF,TGTGCCAGCGGGGGGGATCGCTATGGCTACACCTTC
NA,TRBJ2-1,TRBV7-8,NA,CASSLDEERNNEQFF,TGTGCCAGCAGCTTAGACGAGGAGCGGAACAATGAGCAGTTCTTC
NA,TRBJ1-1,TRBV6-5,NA,CASRPGHSEAFF,TGTGCCAGCAGACCAGGACACTCTGAAGCTTTCTTT
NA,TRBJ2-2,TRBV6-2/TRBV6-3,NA,CASSYSASGNTGELFF,TGTGCCAGCAGTTACTCAGCGAGCGGTAACACCGGGGAGCTGTTTTTT
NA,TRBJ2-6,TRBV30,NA,CAWRESGANVLTF,TGTGCCTGGAGGGAATCTGGGGCCAACGTCCTGACTTTC
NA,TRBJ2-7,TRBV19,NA,CASSSQGNYEQYF,TGTGCCAGTAGTAGCCAGGGAAACTACGAGCAGTACTTC
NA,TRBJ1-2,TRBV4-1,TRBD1,CASSQHDRGSRYGYTF,TGCGCCAGCAGCCAACACGACAGGGGATCTAGGTATGGCTACACCTTC
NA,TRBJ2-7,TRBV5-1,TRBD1,CASSLGQGVNEQYF,TGCGCCAGCAGCTTGGGTCAGGGGGTCAACGAGCAGTACTTC
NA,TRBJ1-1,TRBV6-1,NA,CASREGLAEAFF,TGTGCCAGCAGAGAAGGTCTGGCTGAAGCTTTCTTT
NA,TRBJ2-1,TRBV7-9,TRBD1,CASSSFGTGGTNEQFF,TGTGCCAGCAGCTCTTTCGGGACAGGGGGGACCAATGAGCAGTTCTTC
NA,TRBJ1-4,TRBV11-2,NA,CASSLKLRAGWHEKLFF,TGTGCCAGCAGCTTAAAATTAAGGGCAGGGTGGCATGAAAAACTGTTTTTT
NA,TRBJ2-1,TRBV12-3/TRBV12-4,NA,CASSLMRGDEQFF,TGTGCCAGCAGTTTAATGCGGGGCGATGAGCAGTTCTTC
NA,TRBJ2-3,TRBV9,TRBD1,CASSVGDRVGTQYF,TGTGCCAGCAGCGTAGGGGACAGGGTTGGTACGCAGTATTTT
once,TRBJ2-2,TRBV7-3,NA,CASSRDRIKTGELFF,TGTGCCAGCAGCAGAGACAGGATCAAAACCGGGGAGCTGTTTTTT
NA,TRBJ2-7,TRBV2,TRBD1,CASCRQGAYEQYF,TGTGCCAGCTGCCGGCAGGGGGCCTACGAGCAGTACTTC
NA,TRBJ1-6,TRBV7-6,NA,CASSVQGDSPLHF,TGTGCCAGCAGCGTACAGGGTGATTCACCCCTCCACTTT
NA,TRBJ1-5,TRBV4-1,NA,CASSQDLGVQPQHF,TGCGCCAGCAGCCAAGATCTGGGGGTCCAGCCCCAGCATTTT
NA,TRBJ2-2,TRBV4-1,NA,CASSQEKEPNTGELFF,TGCGCCAGCAGCCAAGAGAAGGAGCCGAACACCGGGGAGCTGTTTTTT
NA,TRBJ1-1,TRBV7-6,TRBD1,CASSLRQGVGATEAFF,TGTGCCAGCAGCTTAAGACAGGGAGTGGGGGCCACTGAAGCTTTCTTT
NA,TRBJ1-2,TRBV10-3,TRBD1,CAISLTGGGYTF,TGTGCCATCAGCCTGACAGGGGGTGGCTACACCTTC
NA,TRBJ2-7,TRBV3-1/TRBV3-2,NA,CASSQVGGRGDEQYF,TGTGCCAGCAGCCAAGTCGGGGGGCGCGGGGACGAGCAGTACTTC
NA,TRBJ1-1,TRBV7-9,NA,CASSLAFRTEAFF,TGTGCCAGCAGCTTAGCGTTTCGCACTGAAGCTTTCTTT
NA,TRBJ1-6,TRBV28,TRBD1,CASRSGTGYNSPLHF,TGTGCCAGCAGGTCCGGGACAGGATATAATTCACCCCTCCACTTT
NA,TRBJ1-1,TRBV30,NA,CAWSVRGLGGPNTEAFF,TGTGCCTGGAGTGTACGAGGATTAGGGGGGCCGAACACTGAAGCTTTCTTT
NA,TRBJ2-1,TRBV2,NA,CASSDLRLDNEQFF,TGTGCCAGCAGTGACCTCCGGTTAGACAATGAGCAGTTCTTC
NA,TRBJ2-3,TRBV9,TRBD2,CASSASGRWADTQYF,TGTGCCAGCAGCGCGAGCGGGAGGTGGGCAGATACGCAGTATTTT